The present T cell receptor (beta chain) was sequenced within a study of blood T cell repertoires in COVID-19 (dated by TCRdb to about 2020). Describing the broader study: Samples from collaborators originated in the United States, Italy and Spain and spanned both the acute and convalescent phases of COVID-19. The material from the prospective study consisted of cDNA or gDNA derived from T cells, B-cell-depleted T cells, or PBMCs. The dataset comprised deeply sampled blood TCRbeta repertoires from subjects exposed to, actively infected with, or recovered from COVID-19. A freely available public database, intended as a resource for researchers studying the immune response to SARS-CoV-2, is where the repertoires were released. The samples were drawn from two sources: the first 160 participants of the ongoing ImmuneRACE study, and 1,000 to 1,500 subjects contributed by 6 global collaborators. Nearly every sample came with metadata listing a de-identified subject ID, COVID-19 status, age in years and sex. Where available, HLA class I and class II types were taken from metadata supplied by the sample provider and were not determined by assay-based typing. General findings and caveats noted by the study authors: Clinical and demographic metadata were provided uncurated, with the amount varying by source and participant.

In the case of this clone: This clone's antigen is unknown. Base quality data are lacking; no much larger clone is found one base away.

Another Seattle source contributed samples from volunteer blood donors who had recovered from COVID-19. Each collaborating institution followed its own protocols to collect whole blood in K2EDTA tubes. Collaborator samples were shipped for TCRbeta analysis as frozen whole blood, isolated PBMCs, or DNA extracted from either sample type. The CDR3 goes from the cysteine to the phenylalanine over 15 residues. Only the CDR3 portion is preserved as DNA: 45 bases, with reading frame beginning at the first base. The V end gives up 1 base and the J end 2 bases, leaving 2 bases in the junction not matched to a gene. The germline V gene gives CDR1 as SGHTA and CDR2 as FQGNSA. TCRbeta CDR3 regions were amplified from genomic DNA using the immunoSEQ Assay, a bias-controlled multiplex PCR. Regarding the original processing steps: The number of nucleated cells in each sample was estimated by amplification of reference gene primers within the assay. To quantify the absolute abundance of each unique TCRbeta CDR3 rearrangement, sequence reads were collapsed and filtered. For each sample, productive Simpson clonality was calculated by taking the square root of Simpson's diversity index across productive rearrangements. What TCRdb holds here is the immuneACCESS table cut down to in-frame rearrangements. Part of the clones is not present; checked against another copy, under half of the missing clones reflect an unresolved V gene, and the others are unexplained. D and trimming come from the DNA, and the V and J calls and clone size come from that table. For this sample the table gives some 160,000 clones, of which 65% to 85% were detected only once. Roughly 19% of the sample goes to the ten largest clones.

The specimen sequenced was peripheral blood. This sequence uses TRBV7-2 and TRBJ2-3; TRBD2 agrees with 8 junctional bases. The source of this sequence is a woman between 70 and 85 years old who had recovered from COVID-19. CDR3 region: CASSLGLAYTDTQYF. The sequenced DNA: TGTGCCAGCAGCTTAGGACTAGCGTACACAGATACGCAGTATTTT.